Here is one TCR beta chain with its context. PCR employed 60 Vbeta and 13 Jbeta primers. The method was immunoSEQ multiplex PCR; TCRdb's version includes in-frame clones alone and lacks a portion of them. The sample consists of around 150,000 clones, 66% of them appearing once. The record originates from a study of cytomegalovirus exposure and HLA in healthy donors. The sequencing input was PBMCs. This sequence originates from a human donor in good health.

The CDR3 DNA reads as TGTGCCAGCAGTTACAACAGTTATAGCAATCAGCCCCAGCATTTT. It translates to CASSYNSYSNQPQHF. J is TRBJ1-5 and V is TRBV6-6, with D unresolved. This CDR3 region has 15 residues. V lost 2 bases to trimming and J lost 0 bases, with 8 bases between them. In germline, CDR1 is MNHNY, CDR2 SVGAGI (reference sequence).